Listed here are 5 T cell receptor beta chains from one sample, sequenced in a study of persistence of HIV-infected CD4 T cells. This nonspecific control used anti-CD3/anti-CD28 bead stimulation of CD4+ T cells. Responding CD4+ T cells were sorted by upregulation of both CD40 ligand and CD69. The libraries were made with immunoSEQ version 4 in survey mode. TCRdb keeps only in-frame clones here, not all; method: immunoSEQ multiplex PCR. This sample has about 40,000 clones; roughly 87% occur once, and the top ten carry roughly 1.3%. Antigen specificity for these receptors is unknown. The sample was CD4+ T cells sorted from PBMCs after roughly 20-hour stimulation, taken from a patient who received antiretroviral therapy. The receptors derive from an adult man with HIV who was CMV-seropositive.

V and J are TRBV7-2 and TRBJ2-7; 9 nucleotides align to TRBD1. Germline V CDR1 and CDR2: SGHTA, FQGNSA. V dropped 1 base and J dropped 4; count of bases not matched to a gene: 8. This CDR3 region has 16 residues. DNA for the CDR3: TGTGCCAGCAGCTTAGAATACAGGGGGCTCCAGTACGAGCAGTACTTC. Amino acid sequence: CASSLEYRGLQYEQYF.

This chain links TRBV6-5 with TRBJ1-5, with unresolved D. Trimming stripped 4 bases from V and 0 bases from J, with 7 bases between. Germline V lookup: CDR1 MNHEY, CDR2 SVGAGI. The CDR3 sequence is 14 residues long. The CDR3 protein is CASSSEGSNQPQHF. The CDR3 DNA is TGTGCCAGCAGTTCCGAAGGTAGCAATCAGCCCCAGCATTTT.

The rearrangement links TRBV27 to TRBJ1-2, with 12 bases lining up with TRBD1. CDR3 length: 16 residues. Looked up from germline, CDR1 is MNHEY and CDR2 is SMNVEV (reference sequence). The ends lost 5 bases at V and 8 bases at J; junction bases unmatched: 12. In DNA, the CDR3 is TGTGCCAGCAGTCCAATCTCCCCCGGGACAGGGGGCGGCTACACCTTC. It translates to CASSPISPGTGGGYTF.

The DNA for the CDR3 is TGTGCCAGCAGCTTAGAGGGGGCAACTAATGAAAAACTGTTTTTT. It codes for CASSLEGATNEKLFF. The J gene is TRBJ1-4, the V gene TRBV7-2; a possible D gene is TRBD1 (6 bases). CDR3 size: 15 residues. V was trimmed by 1 base and J by 0 bases, leaving 6 bases between them. Germline CDR1 is SGHTA and CDR2 is FQGNSA.

The CDR3 DNA sequence: TGTGCCAGCACAGGGACTGGGGCCAACGTCCTGACTTTC. Translating gives CASTGTGANVLTF. The V call is TRBV2, the J call TRBJ2-6; perhaps TRBD1 as D (5 bases). CDR1 and CDR2 from the germline V gene are SNHLY and FYNNEI. V lost 7 bases to trimming and J lost 2 bases, with 6 bases between them. The CDR3 is 13 amino acids. Looking up the rest from reference TRBV2 and TRBJ2-6 gives the full variable domain: EPEVTQTPSHQVTQMGQEVILRCVPISNHLYFYWYRQILGQKVEFLVSFYNNEISEKSEIFDDQFSVERPDGSNFTLKIRSTKLEDSAMYFCASTGTGANVLTFGAGSRLTVL.